This T cell receptor (beta chain) originates from a study of preoperative IRX-2 immunotherapy in early breast cancer. This CDR3 region has 17 residues. TCRdb keeps only in-frame clones here, not all; method: immunoSEQ multiplex PCR. The sample records roughly 35,000 clones, 90% to 95% being singletons. Treatment here: preoperative locoregional IRX-2 cytokine immunotherapy. Preoperative locoregional IRX-2 cytokine immunotherapy was tested in the phase Ib source study. The TCR comes from a human donor with breast cancer. The J gene is TRBJ2-6, the V gene TRBV21-1. TRBV21-1 is designated a pseudogene. The biological material was taken from a patient treated with IRX-2 immunotherapy. Here the CDR3 reads CASSRGRIHSGANVLTF. CDR3 coding DNA: TGTGCCAGCAGCAGAGGACGGATCCACTCTGGGGCCAACGTCCTGACTTTC.